Presented here are 10 T cell receptor beta chains from one specimen sequenced in a study of metastatic and nonmetastatic thyroid tumors. TCRdb reanalyzed the PCR reads via MiXCR. This sample has around 17,000 clones; roughly a quarter occur once, and the top ten carry around a sixth. Thyroid surgery was performed in patients who had received no treatment beforehand. Source material: tumor tissue. These receptors were taken from a female donor with papillary thyroid cancer or a benign thyroid nodule (not recorded which). Some clones in this sample may be carry-over from other donors' samples.

This chain uses TRBV27 with TRBJ2-7; TRBD2 aligns across 8 bases. Germline trimming cut 8 bases from V and 3 bases from J; bases unmatched to any gene: 6. Germline V gives CDR1 MNHEY, CDR2 SMNVEV (reference sequence). CDR3 length equals 13 residues. CDR3 DNA: TGTGCCAGCTCCTTCAGCGGGAGCTACGAGCAGTACTTC. It is translated as CASSFSGSYEQYF.

This clone was counted a few times. The chain couples TRBV6-1 to TRBJ2-3; unclear D gene. The germline V and J ends were trimmed by 5 bases and 9 bases, with 12 bases remaining between them. CDR1 and CDR2 (germline): MNHNS, SASEGT. The CDR3 runs 12 residues. The CDR3 here is CASSRSQETQYF. In DNA form, the CDR3 reads TGTGCCAGCAGTCGTTCGCAGGAGACGCAGTATTTT.

The CDR3, as DNA: TGCGCCAGCAGCCAAGATACCAGTAGTAATGAAAAACTGTTTTTT. This sequence encodes CASSQDTSSNEKLFF. V is TRBV4-3 and J is TRBJ1-4; D remains ambiguous. The CDR3 has 15 residues. The V and J ends lost 0 bases and 4 bases respectively, with 9 bases between them. The germline V gene encodes CDR1 LGHNA and CDR2 YSLEER.

This clone was seen ten or more times. This chain connects TRBV12-3 or TRBV12-4 to TRBJ2-3, with 8 bases matching TRBD2. The CDR3 consists of 14 residues. V dropped 11 bases and J dropped 4; count of bases not matched to a gene: 11. The CDR3: CAVTRSGRADTQYF. The CDR3 DNA is TGTGCCGTCACTAGAAGCGGGAGAGCAGATACGCAGTATTTT.

The chain carries TRBV7-3 and TRBJ2-7; D may correspond to TRBD1 or TRBD2 (5 bases each). Germline-derived CDR1 and CDR2 are SGHTA and FQGTGA. The CDR3 covers 13 residues. The germline V and J ends were trimmed by 9 bases and 5 bases, with 17 bases remaining between them. The chain's CDR3 is CASSPGPNNEQYF. CDR3 nucleotides: TGTGCCAGTAGTCCGGGACCCAACAACGAGCAGTACTTC. Using reference TRBV7-3 and TRBJ2-7 for the parts outside the CDR3, the full variable domain is GAGVSQTPSNKVTEKGKYVELRCDPISGHTALYWYRQSLGQGPEFLIYFQGTGAADDSGLPNDRFFAVRPEGSVSTLKIQRTERGDSAVYLCASSPGPNNEQYFGPGTRLTVT.

On this clone itself: This may come from a read error, since a much larger clone is one base off. This chain uses TRBV20-1 with TRBJ2-1, with D possibly called TRBD1 or TRBD2 (6 bases each). The CDR3 runs to 16 residues. Germline CDR1 DFQATT, CDR2 SNEGSKA (reference sequence). The V and J ends lost 0 bases and 6 bases respectively, with 18 bases between them. CDR3: CSARDVGGLFGNEQFF. The DNA of the CDR3 is TGCAGTGCTAGAGATGTGGGGGGCCTCTTTGGCAATGAGCAGTTCTTC.

There are a few counts of this clone. This could be a read error, since a much larger clone is one nucleotide away. As the CDR3 is not closed by the conserved phenylalanine or tryptophan, this likely results from a read error. This chain connects TRBV7-2 to TRBJ2-7, with D tentatively TRBD2 (5 bases). CDR1 and CDR2 (germline): SGHTA, FQGNSA. The V end was cut by 8 bases, the J end by 6 bases, with 11 bases between. CDR3 length: 11 amino acids. The CDR3 is CASLWAGEQYS. The CDR3 DNA follows: TGTGCCAGCTTGTGGGCGGGCGAGCAGTACTCC.

This chain connects TRBV28 to TRBJ2-7, with 8 bases lining up with TRBD2. V was pared by 7 bases and J by 0 bases, with 8 bases of the junction left unmatched. The CDR3 is 15 residues long. Germline CDR1 is MDHEN and CDR2 is SYDVKM. The CDR3 nucleotides read TGTGCCAGCAAGCTTAAAGCGGGAGCCTCCTACGAGCAGTACTTC. It yields the protein CASKLKAGASYEQYF.

This clone was found many times. The chain links TRBV5-1 to TRBJ2-5, with D possibly matching TRBD1 (6 bases). The CDR3 totals 16 residues. Germline V gives CDR1 SGHRS, CDR2 YFSETQ. V was cut by 0 bases and J by 0 bases, with 12 bases left in between. CDR3 bases: TGCGCCAGCAGCTTGGGGGACACGTACTACCAAGAGACCCAGTACTTC. This encodes CASSLGDTYYQETQYF. The full variable domain, completed using reference TRBV5-1 and TRBJ2-5, is KAGVTQTPRYLIKTRGQQVTLSCSPISGHRSVSWYQQTPGQGLQFLFEYFSETQRNKGNFPGRFSGRQFSNSRSEMNVSTLELGDSALYLCASSLGDTYYQETQYFGPGTRLLVL.

This clone was recorded many times. This chain connects TRBV7-8 to TRBJ2-1; 11 bases fit TRBD2. V lost 1 base to trimming and J lost 8 bases; unmatched junction nucleotides: 13. The CDR3 loop spans 18 amino acids. The germline gives CDR1 SGHVS, CDR2 FQNEAQ. CDR3 bases: TGTGCCAGCAGCTTAGTCGTTTTGACAACTAGCGGGAGCGATGAGCAGTTCTTC. Translated, it gives CASSLVVLTTSGSDEQFF.